Listed here are 21 T cell receptor beta chains from one sample, sequenced in a study of T cell responses to AZD1222 COVID-19 vaccine. Method: immunoSEQ multiplex PCR; TCRdb's copy keeps in-frame clones and lacks some. The table records more than 150,000 clones, 90% to 95% of them present only once. The input for sequencing was peripheral blood, taken 28 days after the second AZD1222 dose. Receptor source: an adult who received the AZD1222 COVID-19 vaccine.

This clone was seen just once. The rearrangement links TRBV5-8 to TRBJ1-1, with D uncertain. The CDR3 covers 12 residues. V lost 7 bases and J 8 bases, leaving 15 bases between the germline ends. CDR1 SGHTS and CDR2 YDEGEE come from the germline V gene. CDR3 DNA: TGTGCCAGCGGCTCGTGGCCTACGGAAGCTTTCTTT. It encodes CASGSWPTEAFF.

This rearrangement joins TRBV2 to TRBJ2-2; tentatively, D is TRBD2 (6 bases). CDR3 length: 14 amino acids. The V gene lost 7 bases and the J gene lost 1 base, with 10 bases spanning the gap. Germline V lookup: CDR1 SNHLY, CDR2 FYNNEI. The CDR3 spells CASTSGWNTGELFF. The CDR3 DNA sequence: TGTGCCAGCACGAGCGGGTGGAACACCGGGGAGCTGTTTTTT.

The rearrangement joins TRBV3-1 (or the pseudogene TRBV3-2) to TRBJ1-1, with D possibly being TRBD1 (6 bases). Germline CDR1 is LGHDT and CDR2 is YNNKEL (reference sequence). V lost 4 bases, J lost 9 bases, and 12 bases lay in between. This CDR3 has 12 amino acids. CDR3 in amino acids: CASSPSTGQAFF. The CDR3 bases are TGTGCCAGCAGCCCATCGACAGGCCAAGCTTTCTTT.

The chain couples TRBV6-5 to TRBJ1-5; D is ambiguous. Germline assignment: CDR1 MNHEY and CDR2 SVGAGI. The CDR3 runs to 13 residues. The ends were cut back, 7 bases at V and 0 bases at J, with 7 bases in the middle. The CDR3: CASNMISNQPQHF. CDR3 DNA: TGTGCCAGCAACATGATTAGCAATCAGCCCCAGCATTTT.

The chain links TRBV21-1 to TRBJ2-5; no check of the table's D call, TRBD1, against the DNA was made. TRBV21-1 is designated a pseudogene. CDR3 size: 15 residues. The DNA of the CDR3 is TGTGCCAGCAGCAGACCAGGGGGCTATCAAGAGACCCAGTACTTC. Its protein is CASSRPGGYQETQYF.

The V gene is TRBV29-1, the J gene TRBJ2-7; the D gene is possibly TRBD1 (5 bases). The CDR3 sequence is 11 residues long. In germline, CDR1 is SQVTM, CDR2 ANQGSEA. V lost 6 bases and J 5 bases, leaving 11 bases between the germline ends. CDR3 region: CSVVGVNEQYF. The CDR3 bases are TGCAGCGTAGTAGGGGTTAACGAGCAGTACTTC.

This chain joins TRBV27 and TRBJ2-2, with 8 positions matching TRBD1. There are 16 residues in the CDR3. Per germline, CDR1 MNHEY and CDR2 SMNVEV (reference sequence). V gave up 2 bases and J gave up 4 bases; unmatched junction bases: 6. CDR3 amino acids: CASSLRTTGGTGELFF. In DNA, the CDR3 is TGTGCCAGCAGTTTACGGACCACAGGGGGCACCGGGGAGCTGTTTTTT.

This clone was seen only once. The V call is TRBV18, the J call TRBJ1-3; 7 bases agree with TRBD1. From germline, CDR1 is KGHSH and CDR2 LQKENI. The length of the CDR3 is 15 residues. J was trimmed by 3 bases and V by 3 bases; bases with no gene match: 5. DNA of the CDR3: TGTGCCAGCTCACCCCCCGCAGGGGGTGGAAACACCATATATTTT. Its translation: CASSPPAGGGNTIYF.

The rearrangement uses TRBV18 and TRBJ1-4; 7 nucleotides align to TRBD1. Germline V gene sequence: CDR1 KGHSH, CDR2 LQKENI. The CDR3 has 14 residues. V lost 1 base and J lost 6; bases outside the gene matches: 2. The chain's CDR3 is CASSPQGADEKLFF. The CDR3, as DNA: TGTGCCAGCTCACCACAGGGGGCGGATGAAAAACTGTTTTTT.

The chain is built from TRBV7-9 and TRBJ1-5; D gene unclear. Between the trimmed V and J ends, which lost 3 bases and 2 bases, there was a span of 11 bases. This CDR3 is built from 15 residues. CDR1 SEHNR and CDR2 FQNEAQ come from the germline V gene (reference sequence). The DNA for the CDR3 is TGTGCCAGCAGCTTTTCGGGCCTCGGCAATCAGCCCCAGCATTTT. Protein: CASSFSGLGNQPQHF.

This clone was detected a few times. V and J are TRBV10-3 and TRBJ1-3; D perhaps matches TRBD1 (5 bases). CDR3 size: 14 residues. Trimming stripped 7 bases from V and 0 bases from J, with 10 bases between. Germline V CDR1 and CDR2: ENHRY, SYGVKD. CDR3 sequence (DNA): TGTGCCATCACTGGGACGGCCTCTGGAAACACCATATATTTT. Translation: CAITGTASGNTIYF.

There are a few counts of this clone. A read error may account for a junction end that differs from germline. For the CDR3, the DNA is TGCGCCAGCAGCCGCCTAGGGGTCGGGACTAGCGGGATTTCAGCGTTC. It codes for CASSRLGVGTSGISAF. The chain recombines TRBV5-1 with TRBJ2-7; TRBD2 matches at 13 bases. The V gene's germline CDR1 is SGHRS and CDR2 YFSETQ. The CDR3 is made up of 16 amino acids. Complete variable domain (other parts from reference TRBV5-1 and TRBJ2-7): KAGVTQTPRYLIKTRGQQVTLSCSPISGHRSVSWYQQTPGQGLQFLFEYFSETQRNKGNFPGRFSGRQFSNSRSEMNVSTLELGDSALYLCASSRLGVGTSGISAFGPGTRLTVT.

The V gene is TRBV5-1, the J gene TRBJ2-1; TRBD2 agrees at 10 bases. J lost 3 bases, V lost 5 bases, and 2 bases had no gene match. The CDR3 totals 14 residues. Germline CDR1 reads SGHRS; CDR2 reads YFSETQ. The CDR3 sequence is CASRSSGSYNEQFF. As DNA, the CDR3 is TGCGCCAGCAGATCTAGCGGGAGCTACAATGAGCAGTTCTTC.

This chain uses TRBV7-3 with TRBJ2-3; D could derive from TRBD1 or TRBD2 (6 bases each). The CDR3 runs 15 residues. The germline gives CDR1 SGHTA, CDR2 FQGTGA. Trimming took off 3 bases at V and 3 bases at J, with 13 bases between the two ends. Here the CDR3 DNA reads TGTGCCAGCAGCTTGGGCAGGGGAGGTACAGATACGCAGTATTTT. Protein: CASSLGRGGTDTQYF.

This chain joins TRBV27 and TRBJ1-5; 12 nucleotides match TRBD1. The CDR3 consists of 16 residues. V gave up 4 bases and J gave up 3 bases; unmatched junction bases: 4. Germline V gene sequence: CDR1 MNHEY, CDR2 SMNVEV (reference sequence). The CDR3 sequence: CASSSGTGGYNQPQHF. The CDR3 nucleotides are TGTGCCAGCAGTTCCGGGACAGGGGGCTACAATCAGCCCCAGCATTTT.

V and J are TRBV9 and TRBJ2-1, with 9 bases that match TRBD1. From germline, CDR1 is SGDLS and CDR2 YYNGEE. The V segment lost 2 bases and the J segment 7 bases; nucleotides outside the gene matches: 16. The CDR3 has 18 residues. The CDR3 coding sequence is TGTGCCAGCAGCGTTGGACAGGGGAACAGGAATTTTGGGAATGAGCAGTTCTTC. Encoded protein: CASSVGQGNRNFGNEQFF.

The gene calls are TRBV30 and TRBJ2-4; D gene unclear. The V gene's germline CDR1 is GTSNPN and CDR2 SVGIG (reference sequence). Trimming removed 3 bases from V and 10 bases from J, with 13 bases in between. The length of the CDR3 is 12 residues. In DNA, the CDR3 is TGTGCCTGGAGCGACCGGGCGATGATTCAGTACTTC. As protein: CAWSDRAMIQYF. Complete variable domain (other parts from reference TRBV30 and TRBJ2-4): SQTIHQWPATLVQPVGSPLSLECTVEGTSNPNLYWYRQAAGRGLQLLFYSVGIGQISSEVPQNLSASRPQDRQFILSSKKLLLSDSGFYLCAWSDRAMIQYFGAGTRLSVL.

This chain uses TRBV15 with TRBJ2-5; perhaps TRBD1 as D (6 bases). The germline V gene has CDR1 LNHNV and CDR2 YYDKDF (reference sequence). V gave up 8 bases and J gave up 5 bases, with 24 bases separating them. The CDR3 totals 16 residues. The CDR3, as DNA: TGTGCCACCCGACAGGAGAAAGGCAGATCGAGGGAGACCCAGTACTTC. Residues: CATRQEKGRSRETQYF.

This chain uses TRBV19 with TRBJ2-1, with 7 positions matching TRBD2. Germline-derived CDR1 and CDR2 are LNHDA and SQIVND (reference sequence). V trimming: 3 bases; J trimming: 7 bases; junction bases outside the gene matches: 3. The length of the CDR3 is 13 residues. The CDR3 loop is CASSILAVNEQFF. The CDR3 DNA follows: TGTGCCAGTAGTATCCTAGCGGTTAATGAGCAGTTCTTC.

In the case of this clone: This same CDR3 is encoded by further DNA sequences in the sample. This chain uses TRBV28 with TRBJ1-5; 9 nucleotides match TRBD1. The J segment lost 7 bases and the V segment lost 5 bases, leaving 9 bases of the junction unmatched. Looked up from germline, CDR1 is MDHEN and CDR2 is SYDVKM. The CDR3 contains 15 residues. In DNA form, the CDR3 reads TGTGCCAGCAGTGCGCCACAGGGGGCATCACAGCCCCAGCATTTT. This codes for CASSAPQGASQPQHF.

The chain joins TRBV2 to TRBJ1-5; tentatively, D is TRBD1 (5 bases). The CDR3 covers 13 residues. Trimming pared 10 bases from V and 5 bases from J, leaving 15 bases between. From germline, CDR1 is SNHLY and CDR2 FYNNEI. CDR3 sequence (DNA): TGTGCCACCACCCGGGACGGAGATCAGCCCCAGCATTTT. Protein: CATTRDGDQPQHF.